This T cell receptor beta chain was captured by sequencing in a study of T-cell reconstitution after alpha-beta-depleted transplantation in children. The study's findings and limits: As was reported, about two months after transplant, alpha-beta T cells came from several hundred expanded graft clones. T-cell numbers and diversity one year post-transplant derived largely from freshly generated T cells.

Preparation of the TCRbeta library was carried out with unique molecular identifiers. One entry per CDR3 protein, called by TCRdb with MiXCR from the PCR reads. The table shows more than 200,000 distinct CDR3 sequences, with 25% occurring only once. CDR3 length: 13 amino acids. V was cut by 4 bases and J by 1 base, with 6 bases left in between. CDR1 and CDR2 (germline): ENHRY, SYGVKD. Details on this clonotype: Its target is unknown.

This specimen was PBMCs, taken before TCRalphabeta/CD19-depleted stem cell transplant. This sequence was found in a girl aged 2-9 years with Fanconi anemia, due to receive a stem cell transplant. The J gene is TRBJ2-3, the V gene TRBV10-3; D tentatively reads TRBD1 or TRBD2 (5 bases each). The CDR3 DNA reads TGTGCCATCAGTGTGGGGGGCACAGATACGCAGTATTTT. This gives the protein CAISVGGTDTQYF.